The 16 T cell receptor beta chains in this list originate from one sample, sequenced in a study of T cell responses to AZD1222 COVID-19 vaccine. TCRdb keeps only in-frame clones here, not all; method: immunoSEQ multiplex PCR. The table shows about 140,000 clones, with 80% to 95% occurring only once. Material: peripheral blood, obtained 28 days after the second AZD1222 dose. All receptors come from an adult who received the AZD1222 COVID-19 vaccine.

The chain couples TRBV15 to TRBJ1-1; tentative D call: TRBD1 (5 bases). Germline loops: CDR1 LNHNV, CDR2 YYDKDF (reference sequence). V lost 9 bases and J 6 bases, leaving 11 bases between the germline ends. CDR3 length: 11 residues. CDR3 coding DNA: TGTGCCACACGCCGGGACGCTGAAGCTTTCTTT. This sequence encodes CATRRDAEAFF.

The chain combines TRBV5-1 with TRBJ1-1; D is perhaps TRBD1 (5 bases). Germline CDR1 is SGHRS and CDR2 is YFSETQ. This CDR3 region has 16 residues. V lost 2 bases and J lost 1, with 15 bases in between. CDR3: CASSLGPGRENTEAFF. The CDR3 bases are TGCGCCAGCAGCTTAGGTCCGGGACGGGAGAACACTGAAGCTTTCTTT. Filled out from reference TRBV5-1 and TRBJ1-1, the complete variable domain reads KAGVTQTPRYLIKTRGQQVTLSCSPISGHRSVSWYQQTPGQGLQFLFEYFSETQRNKGNFPGRFSGRQFSNSRSEMNVSTLELGDSALYLCASSLGPGRENTEAFFGQGTRLTVV.

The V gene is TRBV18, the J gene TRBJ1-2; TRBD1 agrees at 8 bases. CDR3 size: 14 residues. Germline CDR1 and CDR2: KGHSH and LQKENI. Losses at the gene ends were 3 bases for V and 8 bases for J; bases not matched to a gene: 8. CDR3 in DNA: TGTGCCAGCTCACCCGGACAGGGTGTCGTGGGCTACACCTTC. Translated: CASSPGQGVVGYTF.

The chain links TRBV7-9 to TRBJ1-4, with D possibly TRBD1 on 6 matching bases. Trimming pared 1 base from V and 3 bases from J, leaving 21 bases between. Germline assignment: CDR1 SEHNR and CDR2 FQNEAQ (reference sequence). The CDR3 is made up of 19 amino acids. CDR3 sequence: CASSLVRTVRVQANEKLFF. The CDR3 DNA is TGTGCCAGCAGCTTAGTTCGGACAGTTCGCGTGCAGGCTAATGAAAAACTGTTTTTT.

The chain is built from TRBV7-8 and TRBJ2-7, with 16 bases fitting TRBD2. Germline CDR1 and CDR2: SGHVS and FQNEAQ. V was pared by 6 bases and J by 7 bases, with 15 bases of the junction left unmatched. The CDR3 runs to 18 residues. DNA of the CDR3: TGTGCCAGCAGTCAGGGACTAGCGGGAGGGCCGGGAATGAGTGAGCAGTACTTC. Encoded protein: CASSQGLAGGPGMSEQYF.

The CDR3 DNA reads as TGTGCCAGTAGTATAAAACTAGCAATCCATGAGCAGTTCTTC. As protein: CASSIKLAIHEQFF. V usage is TRBV19 and J usage is TRBJ2-1; D is possibly TRBD2 (6 bases). From germline, CDR1 is LNHDA and CDR2 SQIVND (reference sequence). This CDR3 is built from 14 residues. V was clipped by 2 bases and J by 8 bases, with 13 bases between them.

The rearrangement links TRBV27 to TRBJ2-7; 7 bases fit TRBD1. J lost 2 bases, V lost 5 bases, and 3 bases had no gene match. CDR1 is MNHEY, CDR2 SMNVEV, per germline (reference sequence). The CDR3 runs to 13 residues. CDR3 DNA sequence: TGTGCCAGCAGTCGGGACAGCACCTACGAGCAGTACTTC. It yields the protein CASSRDSTYEQYF.

For the CDR3, the DNA is TGTGCCAGCAGCCAGGGGGGAAACTCAGGAGACATTCAGTACTTC. Its translation is CASSQGGNSGDIQYF. The chain recombines TRBV5-6 with TRBJ2-4; tentatively, D is TRBD1 (7 bases). Trimming left V 4 bases short and J 8 bases short, with 19 bases between. Germline V gene sequence: CDR1 SGHDT, CDR2 YYEEEE. The CDR3 consists of 15 residues.

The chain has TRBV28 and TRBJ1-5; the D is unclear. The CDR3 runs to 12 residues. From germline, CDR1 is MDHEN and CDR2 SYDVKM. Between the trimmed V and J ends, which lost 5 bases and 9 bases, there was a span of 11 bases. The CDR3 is CASSDPVRPQHF. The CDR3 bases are TGTGCCAGCAGTGATCCCGTCCGGCCCCAGCATTTT.

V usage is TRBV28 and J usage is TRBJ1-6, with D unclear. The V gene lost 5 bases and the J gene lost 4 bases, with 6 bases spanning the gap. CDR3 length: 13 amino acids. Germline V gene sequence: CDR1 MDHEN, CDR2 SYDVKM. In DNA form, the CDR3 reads TGTGCCAGCAGTGGGTCTTATAATTCACCCCTCCACTTT. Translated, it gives CASSGSYNSPLHF.

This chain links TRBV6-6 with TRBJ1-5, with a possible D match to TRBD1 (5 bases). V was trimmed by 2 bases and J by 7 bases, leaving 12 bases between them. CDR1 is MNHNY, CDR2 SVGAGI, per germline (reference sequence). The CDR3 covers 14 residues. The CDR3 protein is CASSYEGREQPQHF. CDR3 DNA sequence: TGTGCCAGCAGTTACGAGGGGCGCGAACAGCCCCAGCATTTT.

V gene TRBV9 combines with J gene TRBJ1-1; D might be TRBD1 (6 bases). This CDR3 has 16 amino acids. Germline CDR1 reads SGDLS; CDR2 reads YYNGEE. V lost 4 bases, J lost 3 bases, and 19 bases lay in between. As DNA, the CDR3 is TGTGCCAGCAGCCCCAGTGTGGGGGGGCTCTACACTGAAGCTTTCTTT. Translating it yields CASSPSVGGLYTEAFF.

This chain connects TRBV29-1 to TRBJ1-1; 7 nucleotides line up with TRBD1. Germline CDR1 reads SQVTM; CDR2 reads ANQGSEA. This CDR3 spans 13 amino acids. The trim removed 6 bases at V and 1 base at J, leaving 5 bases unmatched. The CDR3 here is CSVQGQTNTEAFF. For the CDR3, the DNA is TGCAGCGTACAGGGACAGACGAACACTGAAGCTTTCTTT.

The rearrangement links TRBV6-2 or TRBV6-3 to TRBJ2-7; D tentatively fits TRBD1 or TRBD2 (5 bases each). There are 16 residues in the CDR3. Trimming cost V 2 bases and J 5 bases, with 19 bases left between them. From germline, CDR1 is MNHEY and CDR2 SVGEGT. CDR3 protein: CASSYRGRRPNHEQYF. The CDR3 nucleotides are TGTGCCAGCAGTTACCGGGGACGTCGGCCGAACCACGAGCAGTACTTC.

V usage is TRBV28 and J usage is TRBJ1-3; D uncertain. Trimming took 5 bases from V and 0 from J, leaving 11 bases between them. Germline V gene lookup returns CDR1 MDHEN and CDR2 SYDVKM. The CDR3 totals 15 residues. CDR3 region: CASSTRHFSGNTIYF. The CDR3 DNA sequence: TGTGCCAGCAGTACCAGACACTTCTCTGGAAACACCATATATTTT.

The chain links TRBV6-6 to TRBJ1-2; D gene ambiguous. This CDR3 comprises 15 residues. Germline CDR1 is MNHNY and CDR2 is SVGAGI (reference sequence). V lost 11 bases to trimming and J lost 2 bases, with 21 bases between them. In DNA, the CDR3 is TGTGCCGGAATGTCCTCAGACCGTTGGAACTATGGCTACACCTTC. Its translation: CAGMSSDRWNYGYTF.